This record looks at one T cell receptor (beta chain) sequence and its context. What this receptor recognizes is not known. Base qualities are not provided; no much larger clone lies one nucleotide away. The data originate from a study of blood T cell repertoires in COVID-19 (dated by TCRdb to the early 2020s). In the study overall: Samples from collaborators originated in the United States, Italy and Spain and spanned both the acute and convalescent phases of COVID-19. Deeply sampled blood TCRbeta repertoires from subjects exposed to, actively infected with, or recovered from COVID-19 were included in the dataset. HLA class I and class II types, where available, came from metadata supplied by the sample provider rather than from assay-based typing. The sample metadata nearly always contained a de-identified subject ID, COVID-19 status, age in years and sex. The samples were drawn from the first 160 participants of the ongoing ImmuneRACE study and from about 1,200 subjects provided by 6 global collaborators. The material from the prospective study consisted of cDNA or gDNA derived from T cells, B-cell-depleted T cells, or PBMCs. A freely available public database, intended as a resource for researchers studying the immune response to SARS-CoV-2, is where the repertoires were released. What the authors observed across the whole study: How much clinical and demographic metadata was included differed by source and by participant, and the metadata was provided uncurated.

Participants in the prospective study were enrolled through a virtual design, were aged about 18 to 100 years, and lived in some 24 United States geographic areas. To assign participants to cohorts, the prospective study relied on clinical history that participants themselves reported in a screening survey and a study questionnaire. ImmuneRACE Cohort 3 recovered participants were defined by two consecutive negative NP/OP PCR tests, healthcare professional clearance, or symptom resolution. In the prospective study, whole blood, serum and a nasopharyngeal or oropharyngeal swab were collected from each participant by mobile phlebotomists. Prospective study participants could optionally give additional blood draws and questionnaires over an approximately two-month period. Blood samples from the prospective study were shipped frozen or at room temperature prior to DNA extraction. The immunoSEQ Assay, a bias-controlled multiplex PCR, was used to amplify TCRbeta CDR3 regions from genomic DNA. In the original analysis: The number of nucleated cells in each sample was estimated from the amplification of reference gene primers within the assay. To quantify the absolute abundance of each unique TCRbeta CDR3 rearrangement, sequence reads were collapsed and filtered. Productive Simpson clonality was computed per sample as the square root of Simpson's diversity index over productive rearrangements. This is the immuneACCESS table as TCRdb keeps it, with only in-frame sequences that have V and J called. A part of the clones is gone; compared with another copy, unresolved V genes explain less than half, and the rest is unexplained. V and J calls and clone size are given by that table; D and trimming were obtained from the DNA. This sample gives fewer than 350,000 clones in total; 87% of them show up just once. The ten largest clonotypes hold 6% of the sample.

In the germline V gene (reference sequence), CDR1 corresponds to LNHNV and CDR2 to YYDKDF. Trimming takes 4 bases off V and 5 bases off J; junction bases not matched to a gene: 7. The CDR3 holds 16 amino acids from the cysteine to the phenylalanine. Only the CDR3 DNA stays, 48 bases, in frame from base 1. The sequence links TRBV15 to TRBJ2-3, with 12 bases matching TRBD2. Sequenced material: PBMCs or T cells enriched from blood (not recorded which). This TCR was sampled from a middle-aged woman who had recovered from COVID-19. In nucleotide form, the sequence is TGTGCCACCAGCAAAAGACCGGGACTAGCGGGAGATACGCAGTATTTT. Its translation is CATSKRPGLAGDTQYF.